The next 25 T cell receptor beta chains were all read from a single sample in a study of cytomegalovirus exposure and HLA in healthy donors. PCR was performed using 60 Vbeta and 13 Jbeta primers. Clones were read by immunoSEQ multiplex PCR, and TCRdb kept only the in-frame ones, dropping some. The repertoire holds some 150,000 clones, with about two thirds as singletons. The sample consisted of PBMCs. The receptors were gathered from a man aged 50-59 years in good health and CMV-seropositive.

The V and J genes are TRBV6-5 and TRBJ1-2; D might be TRBD1 (6 bases). This CDR3 is 12 amino acids long. V dropped 5 bases and J dropped 2 bases, with 6 bases sitting between them. CDR1 is MNHEY and CDR2 is SVGAGI in the germline V gene. The DNA for the CDR3 is TGTGCCAGCAGTGGACAGAACTATGGCTACACCTTC. Residues: CASSGQNYGYTF.

The gene calls are TRBV2 and TRBJ1-2; 7 bases agree with TRBD1. The CDR3 consists of 13 residues. From germline, CDR1 is SNHLY and CDR2 FYNNEI. V lost 5 bases, J lost 8 bases, and 8 bases stayed unmatched. The CDR3 region has the DNA TGTGCCAGCAGTCCTACAGGGGTATGGGGCTACACCTTC. Protein: CASSPTGVWGYTF.

Here the CDR3 DNA reads TGTGCCAGCAGCCTCGAGGTCCTTGGACAGGGCTCCGGGGAGCTGTTTTTT. It yields the protein CASSLEVLGQGSGELFF. This sequence joins TRBV11-3 and TRBJ2-2; TRBD1 matches at 8 bases. The CDR3 spans 17 residues. Germline CDR1 is SGHNT and CDR2 is YENEEA. J gave up 6 bases and V 5 bases, and 14 bases lay outside the gene matches.

The chain recombines TRBV10-1 with TRBJ1-3, with D maybe TRBD1 (5 bases). Trimming removed 0 bases at V and 4 bases at J, with 10 bases between. Per germline, CDR1 WNHNN and CDR2 SYGVQD (reference sequence). This CDR3 is built from 15 residues. DNA for the CDR3: TGCGCCAGCAGTGAGTCGTTCCAGGGCGGAAACACCATATATTTT. It translates to CASSESFQGGNTIYF.

This clone rates as medium-sized. The rearrangement links TRBV11-3 to TRBJ2-1; weak D call: TRBD2 (5 bases). Trimming removed 1 base at V and 4 bases at J, with 11 bases between. The CDR3 contains 15 residues. Looked up from germline, CDR1 is SGHNT and CDR2 is YENEEA. The CDR3 sequence: CASSLGFGGYNEQFF. In nucleotides, the CDR3 is TGTGCCAGCAGCTTAGGTTTTGGCGGGTACAATGAGCAGTTCTTC.

This chain connects TRBV4-1 to TRBJ1-2; D ambiguous. The CDR3 length is 12 residues. Germline CDR1 reads MGHRA; CDR2 reads YSYEKL. V lost 3 bases and J lost 5, with 7 bases in between. The CDR3 spells CASSHRGYGYTF. The CDR3 DNA is TGCGCCAGCAGCCACCGGGGTTATGGCTACACCTTC.

The chain combines TRBV6-1 with TRBJ2-3, with a weak D call TRBD2 (6 bases). Per germline, CDR1 MNHNS and CDR2 SASEGT. CDR3 length: 13 amino acids. V lost 6 bases and J lost 7, with 14 bases in between. The CDR3 nucleotides are TGTGCCAGCAGATTCGGGGGATCAAATACGCAGTATTTT. Translated, it gives CASRFGGSNTQYF.

This clone was counted only a few times. The genes are TRBV18 and TRBJ2-2; 8 nucleotides line up with TRBD1. The CDR3 length is 15 residues. After removal of 5 bases from V and 2 bases from J, the junction contained 4 bases not matched to a gene. Germline values: CDR1 KGHSH, CDR2 LQKENI. The CDR3 reads CASSIDRGNTGELFF. The CDR3 region has the DNA TGTGCCAGCTCAATTGACAGGGGAAACACCGGGGAGCTGTTTTTT.

This sequence joins TRBV12-5 and TRBJ2-5; 11 bases are a match to TRBD2. The CDR3 extends over 15 amino acids. Germline CDR1 LGHNT, CDR2 FRNRAP. V trimming: 6 bases; J trimming: 2 bases; junction bases outside the gene matches: 5. This chain's CDR3 is CASGPGTSGQETQYF. DNA for the CDR3: TGTGCTAGTGGCCCGGGGACTAGCGGACAAGAGACCCAGTACTTC.

The V gene is TRBV21-1, the J gene TRBJ2-2; the listed D gene, TRBD1, was not tested against the DNA. TRBV21-1 is described as a pseudogene. The CDR3 runs to 16 residues. CDR3 DNA: TGTGCCAGCAGGGACTCCGGGACAGGGCACACCGGGGAGCTGTTTTTT. Translation: CASRDSGTGHTGELFF.

This chain uses TRBV7-9 with TRBJ1-6, with TRBD1 identical over 8 bases. The CDR3 is 15 amino acids. With V trimmed by 2 bases and J by 9 bases, 6 bases remained unmatched. Germline V gene lookup returns CDR1 SEHNR and CDR2 FQNEAQ (reference sequence). The chain's CDR3 is CASSLMVQGASPLHF. The DNA for the CDR3 is TGTGCCAGCAGCTTAATGGTGCAGGGGGCTTCACCCCTCCACTTT.

This chain uses TRBV29-1 with TRBJ2-2; D gene unclear. The CDR3 sequence is 13 residues long. Between the trimmed V and J ends, which lost 6 bases and 5 bases, there was a span of 13 bases. Germline assignment: CDR1 SQVTM and CDR2 ANQGSEA. CDR3 protein: CSVGTTRTGELFF. As DNA, the CDR3 is TGCAGCGTCGGAACGACGAGGACCGGGGAGCTGTTTTTT.

In this sample, this clone turned up once. The J gene is TRBJ2-7, the V gene TRBV27; D is unclear. Germline assignment: CDR1 MNHEY and CDR2 SMNVEV (reference sequence). The CDR3 covers 15 residues. The V end lost 3 bases, the J end lost 0 bases, and 12 bases lay between the germline ends. The CDR3 sequence: CASSFSASSSYEQYF. The DNA of the CDR3 is TGTGCCAGCAGTTTTAGTGCATCGAGCTCCTACGAGCAGTACTTC.

A word on this clone: Other DNA sequences within the sample encode an identical CDR3. CDR3 in amino acids: CATNAGGRSSYNEQFF. The DNA of the CDR3 is TGTGCCACAAACGCGGGGGGTCGAAGCTCTTACAATGAGCAGTTCTTC. The gene calls are TRBV15 and TRBJ2-1; 8 positions agree with TRBD2. Germline V gene sequence: CDR1 LNHNV, CDR2 YYDKDF (reference sequence). This CDR3 region has 16 residues. With 9 bases clipped from V and 4 bases from J, the junction kept 14 bases outside the gene matches. The full variable domain, with the rest looked up from reference TRBV15 and TRBJ2-1, is DAMVIQNPRYQVTQFGKPVTLSCSQTLNHNVMYWYQQKSSQAPKLLFHYYDKDFNNEADTPDNFQSRRPNTSFCFLDIRSPGLGDTAMYLCATNAGGRSSYNEQFFGPGTRLTVL.

This clone was counted only a few times. The chain combines TRBV5-6 with TRBJ2-3, with 7 bases fitting TRBD1. The CDR3 loop spans 15 amino acids. The V gene end was trimmed by 2 bases and the J gene end by 2 bases; junction bases not matched to a gene: 5. The germline V gene encodes CDR1 SGHDT and CDR2 YYEEEE. CDR3 loop: CASSFRQGSTDTQYF. The CDR3 nucleotides are TGTGCCAGCAGCTTTCGACAGGGTTCCACAGATACGCAGTATTTT.

This clone was counted only a few times. This chain links TRBV27 with TRBJ1-1, with D possibly being TRBD1 (6 bases). The germline V gene has CDR1 MNHEY and CDR2 SMNVEV (reference sequence). Trimming left V 3 bases short and J 3 bases short, with 20 bases between. The CDR3 covers 17 residues. CDR3 in amino acids: CASSFKGVYRADTEAFF. DNA for the CDR3: TGTGCCAGCAGTTTCAAGGGGGTATATCGCGCCGACACTGAAGCTTTCTTT.

This clone was counted only a few times. CDR3: CASRFIGQSYEQYF. Written as DNA, the CDR3 is TGTGCCAGCAGATTCATAGGACAGTCCTACGAGCAGTACTTC. V and J are TRBV28 and TRBJ2-7; tentatively, D is TRBD1 (6 bases). Germline V gene data show CDR1 as MDHEN and CDR2 as SYDVKM. The CDR3 sequence is 14 residues long. V lost 6 bases and J 1 base, leaving 13 bases between the germline ends.

The chain has TRBV5-4 and TRBJ1-2; 8 nucleotides match TRBD1. V trimming: 0 bases; J trimming: 7 bases; junction bases outside the gene matches: 5. The CDR3 sequence is 14 residues long. Germline assignment: CDR1 SGHNT and CDR2 YYREEE (reference sequence). The CDR3 spells CASSLGQGQSGYTF. The CDR3 DNA is TGTGCCAGCAGCTTGGGACAGGGGCAGAGTGGCTACACCTTC.

This clone was seen more than once but under ten times. This chain joins TRBV5-1 and TRBJ1-1, with TRBD1 identical over 8 bases. J lost 1 base, V lost 0 bases, and 2 bases had no gene match. Germline values: CDR1 SGHRS, CDR2 YFSETQ. CDR3 length: 15 amino acids. CDR3 region: CASSLDGTGNTEAFF. DNA for the CDR3: TGCGCCAGCAGCTTGGATGGGACAGGGAACACTGAAGCTTTCTTT.

As to this clone: Other DNA sequences in the sample encode the same CDR3. The V and J genes are TRBV7-2 and TRBJ1-5; D unclear. This CDR3 comprises 17 residues. Between the trimmed V and J ends, which lost 4 bases and 0 bases, there was a span of 16 bases. Germline V gene sequence: CDR1 SGHTA, CDR2 FQGNSA. As DNA, the CDR3 is TGTGCCAGCAGCTCCACTCCGATCACAGTTAGCAATCAGCCCCAGCATTTT. Translating gives CASSSTPITVSNQPQHF.

The chain carries TRBV6-5 and TRBJ2-3; D remains unclear. Germline CDR1 MNHEY, CDR2 SVGAGI. V was clipped by 0 bases and J by 1 base, with 11 bases between them. This CDR3 is 16 amino acids long. Written as DNA, the CDR3 is TGTGCCAGCAGTTACTCGATGACGGCGGGCACAGATACGCAGTATTTT. Its protein is CASSYSMTAGTDTQYF.

Only one count was recorded for this clone. The rearrangement joins TRBV6-6 to TRBJ2-1; 8 bases map to TRBD1. The germline V gene encodes CDR1 MNHNY and CDR2 SVGAGI (reference sequence). Trimming cost V 0 bases and J 0 bases; bases outside gene matches: 1. This CDR3 comprises 16 residues. In DNA form, the CDR3 reads TGTGCCAGCAGTTACTCCACAGGGGGCTCCTACAATGAGCAGTTCTTC. Translation gives CASSYSTGGSYNEQFF.

This clone was picked up one time. CDR3 in amino acids: CASSLVGTGANEQYF. DNA for the CDR3: TGTGCCAGCAGCTTGGTGGGGACAGGGGCTAACGAGCAGTACTTC. J is TRBJ2-7 and V is TRBV5-5; TRBD1 aligns across 10 bases. The CDR3 consists of 15 residues. Per the germline V gene, CDR1 is SGHKS and CDR2 is YYEKEE (reference sequence). The V segment lost 0 bases and the J segment 5 bases; nucleotides outside the gene matches: 5. Looking up the rest from reference TRBV5-5 and TRBJ2-7 gives the full variable domain: DAGVTQSPTHLIKTRGQQVTLRCSPISGHKSVSWYQQVLGQGPQFIFQYYEKEERGRGNFPDRFSARQFPNYSSELNVNALLLGDSALYLCASSLVGTGANEQYFGPGTRLTVT.

V gene TRBV5-1 combines with J gene TRBJ1-1; no clear D gene. Deletions cut 6 bases from V and 1 base from J, with 13 bases between. Germline V gene lookup returns CDR1 SGHRS and CDR2 YFSETQ. This CDR3 contains 14 residues. The CDR3 here is CASTLEVPNTEAFF. The CDR3 coding sequence is TGCGCCAGCACCCTGGAGGTACCGAACACTGAAGCTTTCTTT.

This chain links TRBV6-5 with TRBJ2-5; tentative D call: TRBD1 (6 bases). The CDR3 is 15 residues long. Trimming removed 6 bases at V and 2 bases at J, with 16 bases between. The germline V gene encodes CDR1 MNHEY and CDR2 SVGAGI. CDR3: CASRRYRERQETQYF. In nucleotides, the CDR3 is TGTGCCAGCAGAAGATACAGGGAACGGCAAGAGACCCAGTACTTC.